The 18 T cell receptor beta chains below all came from one sample that was sequenced in a study of CD8+ T cells in alopecia areata. Extracted from the samples, RNA was reverse transcribed into cDNA to serve as the sequencing template. Repertoires were generated with immunoSEQ multiplex PCR, while TCRdb's copy carries only in-frame clones and drops some. The sample lists over 100,000 clones; approximately 49% were seen once. Sequences were derived from CD8+ T cells sorted from blood, sampled at week 0. Receptors were obtained from a human donor with alopecia areata.

DNA of the CDR3: TGCGCCAGCATGGGGGAGGGGACTGAAGCTTTCTTT. Translation gives CASMGEGTEAFF. This chain connects TRBV4-1 to TRBJ1-1, with D maybe TRBD1 (5 bases). The germline CDR1 and CDR2 sequences are MGHRA and YSYEKL. This CDR3 is 12 amino acids long. Trimming cost V 7 bases and J 5 bases, with 11 bases left between them.

This clone was observed a few times. This chain links TRBV29-1 with TRBJ2-2; the D gene is possibly TRBD1 (10 bases). CDR3 size: 16 residues. V was clipped by 4 bases and J by 0 bases, with 15 bases between them. Per germline, CDR1 SQVTM and CDR2 ANQGSEA. In DNA form, the CDR3 reads TGCAGCGTTGCTAGCGGGACAGGGGCGAACACCGGGGAGCTGTTTTTT. Residues: CSVASGTGANTGELFF.

This chain joins TRBV9 and TRBJ2-3; maybe TRBD2 (5 bases). Trimming took 3 bases from V and 4 from J, leaving 15 bases between them. This CDR3 spans 15 amino acids. Germline V gene data show CDR1 as SGDLS and CDR2 as YYNGEE. CDR3 protein: CASSAGRASADTQYF. CDR3 sequence (DNA): TGTGCCAGCAGCGCGGGAAGGGCAAGCGCAGATACGCAGTATTTT.

With respect to this clone: An end of the junction differs from the germline gene, which may be a read error. The CDR3 reads CASSQGGAETSYF. In DNA, the CDR3 is TGCGCCAGCAGCCAAGGGGGGGCGGAGACGTCCTACTTT. This chain uses TRBV4-3 with TRBJ1-1, with D possibly matching TRBD1 (6 bases). The length of the CDR3 is 13 residues. Per the germline V gene, CDR1 is LGHNA and CDR2 is YSLEER.

The genes are TRBV7-9 and TRBJ2-1, with TRBD2 identical over 10 bases. The CDR3 length is 17 residues. In germline, CDR1 is SEHNR, CDR2 FQNEAQ (reference sequence). V lost 5 bases to trimming and J lost 8 bases; unmatched junction nucleotides: 15. CDR3 bases: TGTGCCAGCAGCCCACCTGGAGGGGAGCGGGGGGGCTATGAGCAGTTCTTC. Amino acids: CASSPPGGERGGYEQFF.

The J gene is TRBJ2-7, the V gene TRBV5-6, with D perhaps matching TRBD2 (6 bases). The ends were cut back, 3 bases at V and 1 base at J, with 11 bases in the middle. The CDR3 totals 14 residues. Germline V gene lookup returns CDR1 SGHDT and CDR2 YYEEEE. For the CDR3, the DNA is TGTGCCAGCAGCTCGGGACTCGAGTCCTACGAGCAGTACTTC. This encodes CASSSGLESYEQYF.

V and J are TRBV5-1 and TRBJ2-7; TRBD1 matches at 9 bases. V lost 2 bases to trimming and J lost 4 bases; unmatched junction nucleotides: 7. The CDR3 has 15 residues. Looked up from germline, CDR1 is SGHRS and CDR2 is YFSETQ. The CDR3 spells CASSFGQGRRYEQYF. As DNA, the CDR3 is TGCGCCAGCAGCTTCGGACAGGGGAGAAGGTACGAGCAGTACTTC.

The chain has TRBV29-1 and TRBJ2-7, with a tentative D call TRBD1 (6 bases). Trimming took 6 bases from V and 3 from J, leaving 9 bases between them. This CDR3 is built from 11 residues. Germline V gene data show CDR1 as SQVTM and CDR2 as ANQGSEA. The CDR3 spells CSVGADYEQYF. The CDR3 DNA reads TGCAGCGTGGGGGCGGACTACGAGCAGTACTTC.

The table lists this clone with many counts. The V gene is TRBV9, the J gene TRBJ2-2; D is possibly TRBD1 or TRBD2 (6 bases each). Germline V gives CDR1 SGDLS, CDR2 YYNGEE. V was trimmed by 3 bases and J by 4 bases, leaving 19 bases between them. This CDR3 is 17 amino acids long. The CDR3 spells CASSDRRGHIFTGELFF. CDR3 nucleotides: TGTGCCAGCAGCGACAGGAGGGGACACATTTTCACCGGGGAGCTGTTTTTT.

The gene calls are TRBV10-3 and TRBJ1-1, with a possible D match to TRBD1 (5 bases). V was shortened by 0 bases and J by 1 base, with 6 bases between the two germline ends. The CDR3 consists of 14 residues. In germline, CDR1 is ENHRY, CDR2 SYGVKD. The CDR3 spells CAISESGANTEAFF. The CDR3 coding sequence is TGTGCCATCAGTGAGTCTGGGGCGAACACTGAAGCTTTCTTT.

The DNA of the CDR3 is TGTGCCACCAGCCCGGGTATCGCCTACGAGCAGTACTTC. Its translation: CATSPGIAYEQYF. The V gene is TRBV15, the J gene TRBJ2-7; D unclear. The CDR3 consists of 13 residues. CDR1 is LNHNV and CDR2 is YYDKDF in the germline V gene (reference sequence). Trimming cost V 5 bases and J 2 bases, with 10 bases left between them. The full variable domain, in which reference TRBV15 and TRBJ2-7 provide the parts outside the CDR3, is DAMVIQNPRYQVTQFGKPVTLSCSQTLNHNVMYWYQQKSSQAPKLLFHYYDKDFNNEADTPDNFQSRRPNTSFCFLDIRSPGLGDTAMYLCATSPGIAYEQYFGPGTRLTVT.

The gene calls are TRBV29-1 and TRBJ2-2, with a weak D call TRBD1 (6 bases). The V gene lost 1 base and the J gene lost 4 bases, with 13 bases spanning the gap. Germline lookup yields CDR1 SQVTM and CDR2 ANQGSEA. The CDR3 runs 15 residues. The CDR3 bases are TGCAGCGTTGAAGCCAGGGGAGTAGGCACCGGGGAGCTGTTTTTT. Translation gives CSVEARGVGTGELFF.

The rearrangement joins TRBV11-2 to TRBJ1-1; no reliable D call. Germline V gene sequence: CDR1 SGHAT, CDR2 FQNNGV. Trimming cost V 5 bases and J 7 bases, with 11 bases left between them. CDR3 length: 12 amino acids. The CDR3: CASSPSTSEAFF. The CDR3 DNA follows: TGTGCCAGCAGCCCGAGCACGAGTGAAGCTTTCTTT.

The chain couples TRBV13 to TRBJ1-6; TRBD1 aligns across 7 bases. Germline CDR1 reads PRHDT; CDR2 reads FYEKMQ (reference sequence). This CDR3 is built from 15 residues. The V segment lost 5 bases and the J segment 9 bases; nucleotides outside the gene matches: 10. The CDR3 DNA reads TGTGCCAGCAGCGAAGTGACAGGGTCCGCTTCACCCCTCCACTTT. This gives the protein CASSEVTGSASPLHF. Full variable domain (missing parts from reference TRBV13 and TRBJ1-6): AAGVIQSPRHLIKEKRETATLKCYPIPRHDTVYWYQQGPGQDPQFLISFYEKMQSDKGSIPDRFSAQQFSDYHSELNMSSLELGDSALYFCASSEVTGSASPLHFGNGTRLTVT.

This chain uses TRBV9 with TRBJ2-2; 9 nucleotides agree with TRBD1. The CDR3 spans 15 residues. The junction had 4 bases not matched to a gene; V was cut back by 3 bases and J by 4 bases. Germline V CDR1 and CDR2: SGDLS, YYNGEE. CDR3: CASSAGTGLTGELFF. The DNA for the CDR3 is TGTGCCAGCAGCGCAGGGACAGGGCTCACCGGGGAGCTGTTTTTT.

This clone was picked up a small number of times. CDR3 sequence (DNA): TGCAGCGTTGAAACAGACTACAATGAGCAGTTCTTC. Translating gives CSVETDYNEQFF. The rearrangement links TRBV29-1 to TRBJ2-1; D remains unclear. The CDR3 extends over 12 amino acids. Between the trimmed V and J ends, which lost 2 bases and 3 bases, there was a span of 5 bases. Germline lookup yields CDR1 SQVTM and CDR2 ANQGSEA.

The rearrangement uses TRBV27 and TRBJ1-2; D uncertain. CDR1 and CDR2 (germline): MNHEY, SMNVEV (reference sequence). The CDR3 length is 12 residues. Trimming removed 7 bases at V and 7 bases at J, with 13 bases between. The CDR3 DNA reads as TGTGCCAGCAAGGGTGAAGGCGTTGGCTACACCTTC. It specifies CASKGEGVGYTF.

This chain joins TRBV29-1 and TRBJ2-2; 7 bases line up with TRBD1. V dropped 2 bases and J dropped 4; count of bases not matched to a gene: 1. This CDR3 region has 13 residues. The V gene's germline CDR1 is SQVTM and CDR2 ANQGSEA. The CDR3 here is CSVERDSTGELFF. The CDR3, as DNA: TGCAGCGTTGAACGGGACAGCACCGGGGAGCTGTTTTTT.